The clone carrying this TCR beta chain was seen more than once but under ten times. Its matching antigen is unknown. The repertoire was sequenced with immunoSEQ multiplex PCR; TCRdb's copy has only in-frame clones and lacks some. The profile covers roughly 2,500 clones, with roughly 85% appearing a single time and 1.1% to 1.5% taken by the ten largest. The sample originates from a study of PD-1 blockade in classical Hodgkin lymphoma. Notes on the study in general: Only CD4+ TCR diversity, not CD8+, had risen significantly by C4D1. According to reports, newly diagnosed patients had lower baseline TCR diversity than healthy donors, and relapsed/refractory patients had lower baseline TCR diversity still. Repertoire differences have undefined causes, possibly disease activity or prior therapy.

Trimming left V 8 bases short and J 3 bases short, with 13 bases between. The CDR3 sequence is 12 residues long. Germline loops: CDR1 SQVTM, CDR2 ANQGSEA. Exposure to brentuximab vedotin varied, and each patient had relapsed following autologous stem cell transplantation. The study purified CD4+ T cells from thawed PBMCs using magnetic negative selection. Patients reached a best response of complete response, partial response or progressive disease. The sequencing used CD4+ T cells from blood, collected at baseline. V and J are TRBV29-1 and TRBJ1-2; no clear D gene. The receptor's source is a human donor with classical Hodgkin lymphoma. DNA for the CDR3: TGCAGCTCCATGGGGTGGGACTATGGCTACACCTTC. This gives the protein CSSMGWDYGYTF.